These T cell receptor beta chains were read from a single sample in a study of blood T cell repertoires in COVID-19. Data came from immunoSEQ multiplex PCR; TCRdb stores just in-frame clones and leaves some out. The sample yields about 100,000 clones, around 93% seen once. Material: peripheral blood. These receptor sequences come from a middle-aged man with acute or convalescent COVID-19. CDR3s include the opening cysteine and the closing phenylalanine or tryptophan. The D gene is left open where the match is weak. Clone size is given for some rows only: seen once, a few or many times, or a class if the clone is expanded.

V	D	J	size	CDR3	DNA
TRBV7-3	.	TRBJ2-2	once	CASRLDRAGTGELFF	TGTGCCAGCAGACTTGACAGGGCGGGGACCGGGGAGCTGTTTTTT
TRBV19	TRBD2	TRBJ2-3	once	CASSIFPGTSGGDTQYF	TGTGCCAGTAGTATATTTCCCGGGACCTCGGGGGGAGATACGCAGTATTTT
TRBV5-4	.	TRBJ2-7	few	CASSFLEGRGQYF	TGTGCCAGCAGCTTCTTGGAGGGACGAGGGCAGTACTTC
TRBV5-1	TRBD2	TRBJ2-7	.	CASSTGLATYEQYF	TGCGCCAGCAGCACTGGACTAGCAACCTACGAGCAGTACTTC
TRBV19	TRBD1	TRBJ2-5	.	CARDKQGKETQYF	TGTGCCAGGGATAAACAGGGGAAAGAGACCCAGTACTTC
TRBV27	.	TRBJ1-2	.	CASSLHGEDYGYTF	TGTGCCAGCAGTCTCCACGGTGAAGACTATGGCTACACCTTC
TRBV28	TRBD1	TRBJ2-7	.	CASRSGTDFYEQYF	TGTGCCAGCAGGTCCGGGACAGACTTCTACGAGCAGTACTTC
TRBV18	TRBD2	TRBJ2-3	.	CASSNGGTSNTQYF	TGTGCCAGCTCAAATGGGGGGACTAGCAATACGCAGTATTTT
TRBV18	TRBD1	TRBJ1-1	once	CASSPRTGDTEAFF	TGTGCCAGCTCACCCCGGACAGGGGACACTGAAGCTTTCTTT
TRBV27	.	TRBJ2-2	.	CASSIRVPVITGELFF	TGTGCCAGCAGCATCCGGGTCCCAGTTATCACCGGGGAGCTGTTTTTT
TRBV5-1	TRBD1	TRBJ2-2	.	CASSLGGQVTGELFF	TGCGCCAGCAGCTTGGGGGGACAGGTCACCGGGGAGCTGTTTTTT
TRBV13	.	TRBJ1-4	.	CASSATGTLGEKLFF	TGTGCCAGCAGCGCCACCGGGACATTAGGTGAAAAACTGTTTTTT
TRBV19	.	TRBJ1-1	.	CASSPLDSTEAFF	TGTGCCAGTAGTCCGTTGGACAGCACTGAAGCTTTCTTT
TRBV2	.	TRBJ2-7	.	CASSEEVVAYEQYF	TGTGCCAGCAGTGAAGAAGTAGTCGCCTACGAGCAGTACTTC
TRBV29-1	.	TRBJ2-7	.	CSAPLKQGYEQYF	TGCAGCGCCCCATTGAAACAGGGCTACGAGCAGTACTTC
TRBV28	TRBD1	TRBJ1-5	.	CASSLNRGQPQHF	TGTGCCAGCAGTTTGAACAGGGGTCAGCCCCAGCATTTT